Listed below are T cell receptor beta chains from one sample, sequenced in a study of shared clonotypes between healthy human individuals. Generated by immunoSEQ multiplex PCR, the TCRdb table keeps only in-frame clones and is missing some. Altogether 1,500,000 or so clones are present, more than 95% being singletons, with the ten largest covering roughly 1.1%. The sample consisted of naive CD4+ T cells sorted from blood. These TCRs come from a man in his thirties or forties in good health. CDR3s include the opening cysteine and the closing phenylalanine or tryptophan. The D gene is left open where the match is weak. Clone size is not always given. Where it is, it says once, few, many or a class for expanded clones.

v_call	clone_size	j_call	d_call	cdr3_nt	cdr3_aa
TRBV6-4	.	TRBJ2-3	TRBD2	TGTGCCAGCAGTGACTCGCCGGGAGGCACTTATACGCAGTATTTT	CASSDSPGGTYTQYF
TRBV7-6	.	TRBJ2-3	.	TGTGCCAGCAGCTTAGGGCCCGCGAAACGGGTAGCAGATACGCAGTATTTT	CASSLGPAKRVADTQYF
TRBV7-3	.	TRBJ2-2	.	TGTGCCAGCAGCCACCCCGGGAGCGCGACCGGGGAGCTGTTTTTT	CASSHPGSATGELFF
TRBV6-1	.	TRBJ1-1	.	TGTGCCACCCACTGGAAGTCTAACACTGAAGCTTTCTTT	CATHWKSNTEAFF
TRBV6-1	.	TRBJ1-2	TRBD1	TGTGCCAGCAGTGATTGGACAGGCCCCAGGGGCTACACCTTC	CASSDWTGPRGYTF
TRBV7-9	.	TRBJ2-7	.	TGTGCCAGCAGCTGGGGATCGGAGCAGTACTTC	CASSWGSEQYF
TRBV21-1	.	TRBJ1-5	.	TGTGCCAGCAGCAAATCCTTGGGGAGCAGAGCTTTCAATCAGCCCCAGCATTTT	CASSKSLGSRAFNQPQHF
TRBV10-2	.	TRBJ2-7	.	TGCGCCAGCAGTGAGCCCTTCTCGGTCACCTACGAGCAGTACTTC	CASSEPFSVTYEQYF
TRBV19	.	TRBJ2-1	TRBD1	TGTGCCAGTAGTATGAATCTGGACAGGGTTAATGAGCAGTTCTTC	CASSMNLDRVNEQFF
TRBV7-9	.	TRBJ2-3	.	TGTGCCAGCACCACGGACAGCCCCACAGATACGCAGTATTTT	CASTTDSPTDTQYF
TRBV5-4	.	TRBJ2-7	TRBD1	TGTGCCAGCAGCGACGGGACAGGGAGCGGTGTGCAGTACTTC	CASSDGTGSGVQYF
TRBV18	.	TRBJ2-2	TRBD2	TGTGCCAGCTCACCATTAGCGGGAGGTTCAACCGGGGAGCTGTTTTTT	CASSPLAGGSTGELFF
TRBV29-1	.	TRBJ2-7	TRBD1	TGCAGCGCCGGTACTTGGGGACAGGGGTCAGACGAGCAGTACTTC	CSAGTWGQGSDEQYF
TRBV12-5	.	TRBJ2-3	.	TGTGCTAGTGGTTTGGTACTTGCGGGCCAAATCACAGATACGCAGTATTTT	CASGLVLAGQITDTQYF
TRBV5-1	.	TRBJ2-7	TRBD2	TGCGCCAGCAGCTTGCATACTAGCGGGAGGAGGGAGCAGTACTTC	CASSLHTSGRREQYF
TRBV28	.	TRBJ1-5	.	TGTGCCAGCAGTCCCACGGGGGCTGGCAGCAATCAGCCCCAGCATTTT	CASSPTGAGSNQPQHF
TRBV5-5	.	TRBJ2-1	TRBD1	TGTGCCAGCAGCGGGGAAGTAGGGGGCGCAGACAATGAGCAGTTCTTC	CASSGEVGGADNEQFF
TRBV9	.	TRBJ2-1	.	TGTGCCAGCAGCCCAAGGGGTTCCTACAATGAGCAGTTCTTC	CASSPRGSYNEQFF
TRBV7-7	.	TRBJ1-1	.	TGTGCTAGCAGCCTGTTGCCGAACACTGAAGCTTTCTTT	CASSLLPNTEAFF
TRBV5-1	.	TRBJ2-3	.	TGCGCCAGCAGCTTGAGGACGGCCCCTAGCACAGATACGCAGTATTTT	CASSLRTAPSTDTQYF
TRBV12-2	.	TRBJ1-2	.	TGTGCAAGTCGCTTATTAATACACTATGGCTACACCTTC	CASRLLIHYGYTF
TRBV2	once	TRBJ2-1	.	TGTGCCAGCAGGGGGGGTACCCCTCAGGATGAGCAGTTCTTC	CASRGGTPQDEQFF
TRBV6-5	.	TRBJ2-6	.	TGTGCCAGCGTGGAGTCTGGGGCCAACGTCCTGACTTTC	CASVESGANVLTF
TRBV6-4	few	TRBJ2-3	TRBD2	TGTGCCAGCAGTGAATCTAGCGGGGCAGATACGCAGTATTTT	CASSESSGADTQYF